These T cell receptor beta chains were read from a single sample in a study of cytomegalovirus exposure and HLA in healthy donors. The data were produced by immunoSEQ multiplex PCR, yet TCRdb's version contains in-frame clones alone and is incomplete. The profile shows 90,000 to 120,000 clones, 75% to 80% of them singletons. Sequencing was carried out using PBMCs. The receptor source for this set is a man aged 55 to 70 in good health and CMV-seropositive. Each CDR3 is given with its conserved first and last residue. The D gene is left open where the match is weak. Rows give clone size only sometimes, using once, few, many, or a class for an expanded clone.

V gene	D gene	clone size	J gene	CDR3 DNA	CDR3 protein
TRBV5-8	TRBD1	.	TRBJ1-2	TGTGCCAGCAGGTGGGACAGGGGCGGCTATGGCTACACCTTC	CASRWDRGGYGYTF
TRBV5-1	.	.	TRBJ2-3	TGCGCCAGCAGCGCCAACAGGGTATACACAGATACGCAGTATTTT	CASSANRVYTDTQYF
TRBV28	.	.	TRBJ1-1	TGTGCCAGCAGTTTACCCCCGGGCACTGAAGCTTTCTTT	CASSLPPGTEAFF
TRBV4-1	.	.	TRBJ2-7	TGCGCCAGCAGCCAGGGGCCACCCTACGAGCAGTACTTC	CASSQGPPYEQYF
TRBV10-2	.	.	TRBJ2-7	TGCGCCAGCAGTGATGGACATAACTCCTACGAGCAGTACTTC	CASSDGHNSYEQYF
TRBV11-2	.	.	TRBJ1-4	TGTGCCAGCAGCTCTTCTAATTTTGAAAAACTGTTTTTT	CASSSSNFEKLFF
TRBV6-5	TRBD1	.	TRBJ2-7	TGTGCCAGCAGTTGGACAGGGGGCTACGAGCAGTACTTC	CASSWTGGYEQYF
TRBV4-1	.	.	TRBJ1-5	TGCGCCAGCAGCCAACCGGACAGCCCCAATCAGCCCCAGCATTTT	CASSQPDSPNQPQHF
TRBV6-5	.	.	TRBJ1-1	TGTGCCAGCAGGGGACAGAACACTGAAGCTTTCTTT	CASRGQNTEAFF
TRBV6-1	TRBD1	once	TRBJ1-2	TGTGCCAGCAGAGAGGGACAGGGGGCCGGCTACACCTTC	CASREGQGAGYTF
TRBV5-4	.	.	TRBJ1-2	TGTGCCAGCAGCAAGATGCGGGATGGCTACACCTTC	CASSKMRDGYTF
TRBV19	.	.	TRBJ2-5	TGTGCCAGTAGTTTTGGGCCGGAGACCCAGTACTTC	CASSFGPETQYF
TRBV7-9	TRBD1	.	TRBJ2-7	TGTGCCAGCAGCTCCAGGGGAACGGGACAGGGATTCTCCTACGAGCAGTACTTC	CASSSRGTGQGFSYEQYF
TRBV18	.	.	TRBJ2-1	TGTGCCAGCTCACCGGAGAGGAGCTCCTACAATGAGCAGTTCTTC	CASSPERSSYNEQFF
TRBV6-6	.	few	TRBJ1-1	TGTGCCAGCAGACAGGGACCCGCGGCTTTCTTT	CASRQGPAAFF
TRBV12-5	TRBD2	.	TRBJ2-1	TGTGCTAGTGGTTTGGGGCGGGGGGGCTCAAGCTCCTACAATGAGCAGTTCTTC	CASGLGRGGSSSYNEQFF
TRBV6-5	TRBD2	.	TRBJ2-5	TGTGCCAGCAGTTCTATGACTAGCGGGGGTAGAGAGACCCAGTACTTC	CASSSMTSGGRETQYF
TRBV6-6	.	.	TRBJ1-3	TGTGCCAGCAGTTTCGGGGGGGCTGGAAACACCATATATTTT	CASSFGGAGNTIYF
TRBV9	TRBD1	.	TRBJ1-5	TGTGCCAGCAGCGCGGGACAGGGGGGCAATCAGCCCCAGCATTTT	CASSAGQGGNQPQHF
TRBV28	.	.	TRBJ2-5	TGTGCCAGCAGTTCCCCCGCTGCCGGGACTGTTAAAGAGACCCAGTACTTC	CASSSPAAGTVKETQYF
TRBV2	TRBD1	once	TRBJ1-6	TGTGCCAGCAGTGTCCCGGGACAGGGATCGGGGCGTAATTCACCCCTCCACTTT	CASSVPGQGSGRNSPLHF
TRBV5-1	TRBD2	.	TRBJ2-1	TGCGTCAGCAGCTACACTAGCGGGGCTCCCGCGGAGCAGTTCTTC	CVSSYTSGAPAEQFF
TRBV28	TRBD1	.	TRBJ1-5	TGTGCCAGCAGTTTCCCCGGGACAGCCAATCAGCCCCAGCATTTT	CASSFPGTANQPQHF
TRBV5-1	.	.	TRBJ1-5	TGCGCCAGCAGCTTCAATAGCAATCAGCCCCAGCATTTT	CASSFNSNQPQHF
TRBV5-1	.	.	TRBJ1-4	TGCGCCAGCAGCGCCGCTAGAAGCAATAAGGATGAAAAACTGTTTTTT	CASSAARSNKDEKLFF
TRBV18	TRBD2	.	TRBJ2-3	TGTGCCAGCTCACCACGACCCGGGCTAGCGGGGGTCCGCACAGATACGCAGTATTTT	CASSPRPGLAGVRTDTQYF
TRBV5-1	.	.	TRBJ2-1	TGCGCCAGCAGCTTGGCTGGCCGTGGTGAGCAGTTCTTC	CASSLAGRGEQFF
TRBV5-4	TRBD1	.	TRBJ2-5	TGTGCCAGCAGCTTGCCACAGGGGGAGACCCAGTACTTC	CASSLPQGETQYF
TRBV6-4	.	.	TRBJ1-2	TGTGCCAGCAGTGACTCTCGGGGGGTATTTGGCTACACCTTC	CASSDSRGVFGYTF
TRBV28	.	.	TRBJ2-3	TGTGCCAGCAGTTTAAGGAGGGGCGGAGCAGATACGCAGTATTTT	CASSLRRGGADTQYF
TRBV30	.	.	TRBJ1-2	TGTGCCTCGATCCTGGCTTCAGTTAACTATGGCTACACCTTC	CASILASVNYGYTF
TRBV5-5	.	.	TRBJ2-3	TGTGCCAGCAGCTTTTTAGCGGCTAGCACAGATACGCAGTATTTT	CASSFLAASTDTQYF
TRBV14	.	.	TRBJ1-3	TGTGCCAGCAGCCAAACCACATCCTCTGGAAACACCATATATTTT	CASSQTTSSGNTIYF
TRBV18	.	once	TRBJ1-4	TGTGCCAGCTCACCGAGTCAATTAGAAAAACTGTTTTTT	CASSPSQLEKLFF
TRBV4-3	TRBD2	.	TRBJ2-3	TGCGCCAGCAGCCAAATAGCTAGCGGGGGTCAGAATACGCAGTATTTT	CASSQIASGGQNTQYF
TRBV14	TRBD1	few	TRBJ1-4	TGTGCCAGCAGCCAAGGTCGGACAGGACCTAATGAAAAACTGTTTTTT	CASSQGRTGPNEKLFF
TRBV5-5	.	.	TRBJ1-4	TGTGCCAGCAACAAAGAGGGAGAAAAACTGTTTTTT	CASNKEGEKLFF
TRBV18	TRBD1	.	TRBJ1-2	TGTGCCAGCTCACCCCAGACAGGGGATTATGGCTACACCTTC	CASSPQTGDYGYTF
TRBV2	.	.	TRBJ2-7	TGTGCCAGCAGTATCCCAGGGCCCGAGCAGTACTTC	CASSIPGPEQYF
TRBV6-4	TRBD2	.	TRBJ2-7	TGTGCCAGCAGTGAGGCTAGCGGGGGGGCCTACGAGCAGTACTTC	CASSEASGGAYEQYF
TRBV7-2	TRBD1	.	TRBJ1-4	TGTGCCAGCAGCTCCGGACAGGGCGAAAAACTGTTTTTT	CASSSGQGEKLFF
TRBV5-5	.	once	TRBJ2-7	TGTGCCAGCAGCTTGGCCGGGTCAGCCAAGCAGTACTTC	CASSLAGSAKQYF
TRBV4-3	TRBD1	.	TRBJ1-1	TGCGCCAGCAGCCAGGGGGGGCAGGGGGCTCCTGAAGCTTTCTTT	CASSQGGQGAPEAFF
TRBV6-5	.	few	TRBJ1-1	TGTGCCAGCAGCCCCGGGTCAGCCCACACTGAAGCTTTCTTT	CASSPGSAHTEAFF
TRBV11-2	TRBD2	.	TRBJ2-1	TGTGCCAGCAGCTTAGGGGGGCTGGAGGAGCGGGGGACCAGGGAGCAGTTCTTC	CASSLGGLEERGTREQFF
TRBV6-6	TRBD2	.	TRBJ2-5	TGTGCCAGCAGTTACGGGGGAGGGGAGACCCAGTACTTC	CASSYGGGETQYF
TRBV28	.	.	TRBJ2-5	TGTGCCAGCAGTTTATATTCACAGGGTACCCAAGAGACCCAGTACTTC	CASSLYSQGTQETQYF
TRBV19	TRBD1	.	TRBJ1-2	TGCGCCAGTAGTATAGAGGACAGGGGAAGCAATGGCTACACCTTC	CASSIEDRGSNGYTF
TRBV5-1	.	.	TRBJ2-3	TGCGCCAGCAGCTTCGGGTTCACAGATACGCAGTATTTT	CASSFGFTDTQYF
TRBV18	.	once	TRBJ1-5	TGTGCCAGCTGTCCGGGACAAGGGCAGCCCCAGCATTTT	CASCPGQGQPQHF
TRBV10-1	.	.	TRBJ1-2	TGCGCCAGCAGTGACGGGTACGGCTACACCTTC	CASSDGYGYTF
TRBV28	.	.	TRBJ1-2	TGTGCCAGCAGCCTACAAGGGGCCTACTATGGCTACACCTTC	CASSLQGAYYGYTF
TRBV29-1	TRBD1	few	TRBJ2-7	TGCAGCGTTGACTGGGAAGAGACAGGGTCGGCATCGTTATTC	CSVDWEETGSASLF
TRBV7-9	.	.	TRBJ2-7	TGTGCCAGCAGCTCCCGGGACACTTCCTACGAGCAGTACTTC	CASSSRDTSYEQYF
TRBV4-2	.	.	TRBJ2-7	TGTGCCAGCAGCCAAGATGCAGGGGACTACGAGCAGTACTTC	CASSQDAGDYEQYF
TRBV19	TRBD1	.	TRBJ1-5	TGTGCCAGTAGTCCAGGGACAGGGGGAAAGGGGAGCAATCAGCCCCAGCATTTT	CASSPGTGGKGSNQPQHF
TRBV19	TRBD1	.	TRBJ2-7	TGTGCCAGTAGTTACTGGGACAGTAGCTCCTACGAGCAGTACTTC	CASSYWDSSSYEQYF
TRBV29-1	.	.	TRBJ2-7	TGCAGCGTTGGCAACAGGAGCTCCTACGAGCAGTACTTC	CSVGNRSSYEQYF
TRBV4-1	TRBD2	.	TRBJ2-1	TGCGCCAGCAGCCAAGAGAGCGGGAGGATCTCCTACAATGAGCAGTTCTTC	CASSQESGRISYNEQFF